This T cell receptor (beta chain) is from a study of beta chain features in type 1 diabetes. Study-wide background: Patients did not differ from healthy donors in age, gender or cell yield.

The whole isolated RNA underwent reverse transcription, so sequencing captured expressed TCRB transcripts. TCRdb's copy holds only in-frame clones and misses some; the assay was immunoSEQ multiplex PCR. The table includes 900,000 or so clones, 17% detected once. CDR1 LNHDA and CDR2 SQIVND come from the germline V gene (reference sequence). Trimming took off 3 bases at V and 5 bases at J, with 16 bases between the two ends. The CDR3 consists of 15 residues. Sorted populations were all over 95% pure. The clonotype was recovered from a woman aged 18 to 35 in good health. The sequenced sample consisted of naive CD4+ T cells from blood. The chain links TRBV19 to TRBJ2-5; D is undetermined. This CDR3 reads CASSMSATPTETQYF. CDR3 nucleotides: TGTGCCAGTAGTATGTCTGCAACCCCTACCGAGACCCAGTACTTC.